The 28 T cell receptor beta chains listed next were all sequenced from one sample in a study of blood T cell repertoires in COVID-19. Only in-frame clones appear in the TCRdb table, and some are missing; sequencing was by immunoSEQ multiplex PCR. The sample contains about 38,000 clones, less than 90% of which appear only once. Material for sequencing was peripheral blood. These receptors were obtained from a man in his sixties with COVID-19, enrolled during active disease.

The J gene is TRBJ1-1, the V gene TRBV27, with D unresolved. The CDR3 totals 14 residues. V lost 7 bases and J lost 2, with 14 bases in between. Per the germline V gene, CDR1 is MNHEY and CDR2 is SMNVEV (reference sequence). CDR3 nucleotide sequence: TGTGCCAGCACCCAGGAGGAGGGAAACACTGAAGCTTTCTTT. Translating it yields CASTQEEGNTEAFF.

The chain couples TRBV29-1 to TRBJ1-5; 7 bases fit TRBD1. Germline loops: CDR1 SQVTM, CDR2 ANQGSEA. The CDR3 length is 14 residues. With V trimmed by 7 bases and J by 3 bases, 9 bases remained unmatched. The CDR3 sequence: CSATGTDPNQPQHF. CDR3 in DNA: TGCAGCGCTACAGGGACAGACCCCAATCAGCCCCAGCATTTT.

The chain recombines TRBV18 with TRBJ2-1; D is perhaps TRBD2 (6 bases). Germline V lookup: CDR1 KGHSH, CDR2 LQKENI. CDR3 length: 13 residues. Trimming took 6 bases from V and 6 from J, leaving 12 bases between them. CDR3 bases: TGTGCCAGCTCCCTCGCGGGAATCAATGAGCAGTTCTTC. Amino acid sequence: CASSLAGINEQFF.

The J gene is TRBJ2-2, the V gene TRBV4-1, with D unresolved. Trimming took 0 bases from V and 4 from J, leaving 12 bases between them. The CDR3 runs 16 residues. CDR1 is MGHRA, CDR2 YSYEKL, per germline. The CDR3 loop reads CASSQDIRGGTGELFF. The CDR3 DNA sequence: TGCGCCAGCAGCCAAGATATTCGCGGTGGCACCGGGGAGCTGTTTTTT.

This sequence joins TRBV5-1 and TRBJ1-1, with D unresolved. The ends were cut back, 0 bases at V and 1 base at J, with 10 bases in the middle. CDR3 length equals 15 residues. CDR1 is SGHRS and CDR2 is YFSETQ in the germline V gene. CDR3 sequence: CASSLGLGSNTEAFF. Written as DNA, the CDR3 is TGCGCCAGCAGCTTGGGTCTGGGCTCGAACACTGAAGCTTTCTTT.

The rearrangement links TRBV9 to TRBJ1-1, with D unclear. CDR3 length: 13 residues. CDR1 and CDR2 from the germline V gene are SGDLS and YYNGEE. Trimming pared 4 bases from V and 0 bases from J, leaving 7 bases between. CDR3 residues: CASSSQVNTEAFF. The CDR3 coding sequence is TGTGCCAGCAGCAGTCAGGTGAACACTGAAGCTTTCTTT.

V is TRBV5-4 and J is TRBJ1-1; unclear D gene. Trimming removed 4 bases at V and 1 base at J, with 8 bases between. Germline V gene data show CDR1 as SGHNT and CDR2 as YYREEE (reference sequence). The CDR3 is 13 amino acids. CDR3 in DNA: TGTGCCAGCAGCGAACTCTCGAACACTGAAGCTTTCTTT. Translation gives CASSELSNTEAFF. The full variable domain, rest sourced from reference TRBV5-4 and TRBJ1-1, is ETGVTQSPTHLIKTRGQQVTLRCSSQSGHNTVSWYQQALGQGPQFIFQYYREEENGRGNFPPRFSGLQFPNYSSELNVNALELDDSALYLCASSELSNTEAFFGQGTRLTVV.

This chain links TRBV19 with TRBJ2-7, with D perhaps TRBD2 (6 bases). The CDR3 has 15 residues. Trimming took off 3 bases at V and 0 bases at J, with 12 bases between the two ends. The germline CDR1 and CDR2 sequences are LNHDA and SQIVND (reference sequence). CDR3 nucleotide sequence: TGTGCCAGTAGTATTAGAGAGGGAGGCTCCTACGAGCAGTACTTC. Encoded protein: CASSIREGGSYEQYF.

The genes are TRBV7-6 and TRBJ1-4; D unclear. The V gene lost 1 base and the J gene lost 0 bases, with 9 bases spanning the gap. This CDR3 spans 16 amino acids. Per germline, CDR1 SGHVS and CDR2 FNYEAQ. CDR3 in DNA: TGTGCCAGCAGCTTAGACAGCCTTGCAACTAATGAAAAACTGTTTTTT. Amino acids: CASSLDSLATNEKLFF.

The chain links TRBV29-1 to TRBJ1-1, with TRBD1 as a possible D gene (6 bases). V lost 7 bases to trimming and J lost 0 bases, with 15 bases between them. CDR1 and CDR2 (germline): SQVTM, ANQGSEA. The CDR3 totals 14 residues. CDR3 sequence (DNA): TGCAGCGCCGCTGCGACAGGCATGAACACTGAAGCTTTCTTT. The encoded protein is CSAAATGMNTEAFF.

The rearrangement uses TRBV18 and TRBJ1-6, with no clear D. Trimming cost V 0 bases and J 14 bases, with 17 bases left between them. This CDR3 has 15 amino acids. Germline CDR1 is KGHSH and CDR2 is LQKENI. This CDR3 reads CASSPPAGTLTTLHF. CDR3 bases: TGTGCCAGCTCACCACCGGCAGGAACCCTCACGACCCTCCACTTT.

This sequence joins TRBV5-6 and TRBJ2-7; 10 bases are shared with TRBD2. CDR1 SGHDT and CDR2 YYEEEE come from the germline V gene. V shed 1 base, J shed 6 bases, and the junction held 4 bases outside the gene matches. The CDR3 is 14 amino acids. As DNA, the CDR3 is TGTGCCAGCAGCTTGTTAGGACTAGCGGTCGAGCAGTACTTC. As protein: CASSLLGLAVEQYF. Filled out from reference TRBV5-6 and TRBJ2-7, the complete variable domain reads DAGVTQSPTHLIKTRGQQVTLRCSPKSGHDTVSWYQQALGQGPQFIFQYYEEEERQRGNFPDRFSGHQFPNYSSELNVNALLLGDSALYLCASSLLGLAVEQYFGPGTRLTVT.

The chain recombines TRBV28 with TRBJ2-3; tentative D call: TRBD2 (5 bases). V gave up 6 bases and J gave up 1 base, with 14 bases separating them. This CDR3 has 15 amino acids. Germline V gene lookup returns CDR1 MDHEN and CDR2 SYDVKM. CDR3 loop: CASRIASSGTDTQYF. CDR3 sequence (DNA): TGTGCCAGCAGGATAGCGAGCTCAGGCACAGATACGCAGTATTTT.

This chain links TRBV5-1 with TRBJ1-5; D gene uncertain. Trimming took 0 bases from V and 4 from J, leaving 5 bases between them. This CDR3 region has 13 residues. CDR1 and CDR2 from the germline V gene are SGHRS and YFSETQ. The CDR3 sequence is CASSLGENQPQHF. CDR3 nucleotide sequence: TGCGCCAGCAGCTTGGGCGAAAATCAGCCCCAGCATTTT. Full variable domain (remainder filled in from reference TRBV5-1 and TRBJ1-5): KAGVTQTPRYLIKTRGQQVTLSCSPISGHRSVSWYQQTPGQGLQFLFEYFSETQRNKGNFPGRFSGRQFSNSRSEMNVSTLELGDSALYLCASSLGENQPQHFGDGTRLSIL.

The V call is TRBV7-8, the J call TRBJ1-2, with 8 bases identical to TRBD1. CDR3 length: 14 residues. Germline V gene sequence: CDR1 SGHVS, CDR2 FQNEAQ. Germline trimming cut 1 base from V and 7 bases from J; bases unmatched to any gene: 5. The CDR3 here is CASSLGQGAAGYTF. DNA for the CDR3: TGTGCCAGCAGCTTAGGGCAGGGGGCGGCTGGCTACACCTTC.

The count of this clone is one. The chain recombines TRBV5-8 with TRBJ2-2; TRBD2 is a possible D gene (5 bases). The germline gives CDR1 SGHTS, CDR2 YDEGEE. CDR3 length equals 15 residues. V gave up 5 bases and J gave up 7 bases, with 18 bases separating them. The CDR3 region has the DNA TGTGCCAGCAGTCCGGCCCGGGGATTTGGCGGGGAGCTGTTTTTT. Its protein product is CASSPARGFGGELFF.

Note on this clone: The sample contains more than one DNA sequence encoding this CDR3. The chain joins TRBV9 to TRBJ1-5; D is unclear. V shed 0 bases and J shed 4 bases, with 8 bases lying between them. Germline V gene data show CDR1 as SGDLS and CDR2 as YYNGEE. The CDR3 covers 14 residues. The CDR3 nucleotides are TGTGCCAGCAGCGTAGACGGAGCTAATCAGCCCCAGCATTTT. This translates into CASSVDGANQPQHF.

The rearrangement uses TRBV10-2 and TRBJ1-4; 8 bases are a match to TRBD1. J lost 10 bases, V lost 3 bases, and 10 bases had no gene match. Germline V gives CDR1 WSHSY, CDR2 SAAADI. CDR3 length: 15 residues. For the CDR3, the DNA is TGCGCCAGCAGTGACCGGGCAGGGGGCGATCCAAAACTGTTTTTT. It yields the protein CASSDRAGGDPKLFF.

The rearrangement joins TRBV4-1 to TRBJ1-1; maybe TRBD1 (5 bases). CDR3 length: 12 residues. Deletions cut 1 base from V and 11 bases from J, with 11 bases between. The V gene's germline CDR1 is MGHRA and CDR2 YSYEKL. The CDR3 DNA sequence: TGCGCCAGCAGCCAAGTTGCGGGGCTGGCTTTCTTT. Translated, it gives CASSQVAGLAFF.

V and J are TRBV27 and TRBJ1-3, with D tentatively TRBD1 (6 bases). Germline CDR1 is MNHEY and CDR2 is SMNVEV (reference sequence). The CDR3 has 15 residues. V was cut by 5 bases and J by 4 bases, with 15 bases left in between. CDR3 in DNA: TGTGCCAGCAGTACATCACAGGGTAGAGGAAACACCATATATTTT. This translates into CASSTSQGRGNTIYF.

V usage is TRBV7-2 and J usage is TRBJ2-5, with 12 bases aligning to TRBD1. V was clipped by 3 bases and J by 4 bases; unmatched bases: 6. This CDR3 contains 16 residues. Looked up from germline, CDR1 is SGHTA and CDR2 is FQGNSA. CDR3 amino acids: CASSLAGTGGSETQYF. As DNA, the CDR3 is TGTGCCAGCAGCTTGGCCGGGACAGGGGGCTCAGAGACCCAGTACTTC.

The chain combines TRBV7-2 with TRBJ1-3; 9 bases are shared with TRBD1. This CDR3 spans 14 amino acids. Trimming cost V 4 bases and J 10 bases; bases outside gene matches: 8. Germline V gene lookup returns CDR1 SGHTA and CDR2 FQGNSA. Written as DNA, the CDR3 is TGTGCCAGCAGCTCTGGCGTACAGGGGGCGACCATATATTTT. Its protein product is CASSSGVQGATIYF.

The rearrangement uses TRBV6-5 and TRBJ2-1; the match to TRBD2 covers 7 bases. Trimming cost V 4 bases and J 5 bases; bases outside gene matches: 5. From germline, CDR1 is MNHEY and CDR2 SVGAGI. This CDR3 has 14 amino acids. DNA of the CDR3: TGTGCCAGCAGTTGGACTAGTTTCAACAATGAGCAGTTCTTC. Protein product: CASSWTSFNNEQFF.

This clone was picked up one time. As DNA, the CDR3 is TGTGCCAGCAGTCTCGGACAGGCGAACACCGGGGAGCTGTTTTTT. Translated, it gives CASSLGQANTGELFF. The V call is TRBV28, the J call TRBJ2-2, with 7 bases identical to TRBD1. Germline values: CDR1 MDHEN, CDR2 SYDVKM. V lost 5 bases and J lost 0; bases outside the gene matches: 3. The CDR3 totals 15 residues.

The chain uses TRBV7-8 and TRBJ2-2; possible D gene TRBD1, 6 bases. There are 15 residues in the CDR3. CDR1 is SGHVS and CDR2 is FQNEAQ in the germline V gene. V lost 2 bases and J 7 bases, leaving 14 bases between the germline ends. CDR3 amino acids: CASSLSRPGVGELFF. In DNA form, the CDR3 reads TGTGCCAGCAGCTTAAGCAGGCCAGGGGTCGGGGAGCTGTTTTTT. Together with reference TRBV7-8 and TRBJ2-2, the CDR3 gives the full variable domain: GAGVSQSPRYKVAKRGQDVALRCDPISGHVSLFWYQQALGQGPEFLTYFQNEAQLDKSGLPSDRFFAERPEGSVSTLKIQRTQQEDSAVYLCASSLSRPGVGELFFGEGSRLTVL.

The V gene is TRBV2, the J gene TRBJ2-1; TRBD2 matches at 9 bases. In germline, CDR1 is SNHLY, CDR2 FYNNEI. The CDR3 totals 15 residues. V was pared by 2 bases and J by 6 bases, with 5 bases of the junction left unmatched. CDR3 loop: CASSEFSGSTNEQFF. CDR3 nucleotides: TGTGCCAGCAGTGAATTTAGCGGGAGCACCAATGAGCAGTTCTTC. The whole variable domain, remainder taken from reference TRBV2 and TRBJ2-1, is EPEVTQTPSHQVTQMGQEVILRCVPISNHLYFYWYRQILGQKVEFLVSFYNNEISEKSEIFDDQFSVERPDGSNFTLKIRSTKLEDSAMYFCASSEFSGSTNEQFFGPGTRLTVL.

The chain joins TRBV6-2 or TRBV6-3 to TRBJ1-2; no reliable D call. This CDR3 is built from 13 residues. CDR1 is MNHEY, CDR2 SVGEGT, per germline. Trimming cost V 1 base and J 7 bases, with 10 bases left between them. CDR3 nucleotide sequence: TGTGCCAGCAGTTACTACATTAGCGGTGGCTACACCTTC. Translating gives CASSYYISGGYTF.

The chain recombines TRBV30 with TRBJ2-3, with TRBD2 identical over 7 bases. The CDR3 length is 19 residues. V trimming: 4 bases; J trimming: 1 base; junction bases outside the gene matches: 20. Germline CDR1 and CDR2: GTSNPN and SVGIG (reference sequence). The CDR3 DNA is TGTGCCTGGAAAAGTGCGGGGGTGGGTCTGATCATGGGCACAGATACGCAGTATTTT. This codes for CAWKSAGVGLIMGTDTQYF.